The sequence of this T cell receptor beta chain was determined in a study of blood T cell repertoires in COVID-19. In Seattle, patients joined the study during active infection and were tracked longitudinally. This clone was seen a single time. Per the original data handling: Cell counts per sample came from amplifying reference gene primers. TCRdb's copy holds only in-frame clones and misses some; the assay was immunoSEQ multiplex PCR. V and J calls and clone size are copied from that table; D and trimming were computed from the DNA. This sample has around 160,000 clones, with 80% to 90% found just once. Germline CDR1 reads MGHDK; CDR2 reads SYGVNS. The CDR3 has 16 amino acids. The ends lost 2 bases at V and 1 base at J; junction bases unmatched: 7.

The material sequenced was peripheral blood. The chain couples TRBV25-1 to TRBJ2-7, with 8 positions matching TRBD2. This sequence was found in a woman in her sixties or seventies with COVID-19, enrolled during active disease. CDR3: CASSEGSSGASYEQYF. As DNA, the CDR3 is TGTGCCAGCAGTGAAGGTAGTAGCGGGGCGTCCTACGAGCAGTACTTC.